The 4 T cell receptor beta chains below all came from one sample that was sequenced in a study of CD8 T cells in ankylosing spondylitis. Overall study findings and caveats: About 8 highly homologous variants formed a TCR beta motif that appeared characteristic of ankylosing spondylitis blood.

Antigens for these TCRs are unknown. TCRdb called the 5' RACE reads again in MiXCR, with one record for every CDR3 protein. Among about 540,000 distinct CDR3 sequences listed, roughly 12% were seen once. The sample taken for sequencing was blood, either unsorted or a sorted T cell fraction (not recorded which). The receptors shown here come from a male donor with ankylosing spondylitis.

The chain joins TRBV7-9 to TRBJ2-7; the D gene is possibly TRBD1 (6 bases). Trimming pared 4 bases from V and 3 bases from J, leaving 13 bases between. Germline V gene data show CDR1 as SEHNR and CDR2 as FQNEAQ (reference sequence). The CDR3 is 14 residues long. The CDR3 region has the DNA TGTGCCAGCAGCTCTCTAAGGACAGACTACGAGCAGTACTTC. Its protein is CASSSLRTDYEQYF.

J is TRBJ2-3 and V is TRBV5-1; 10 bases map to TRBD2. CDR3 size: 17 residues. Germline CDR1 and CDR2: SGHRS and YFSETQ. V was clipped by 3 bases and J by 5 bases; unmatched bases: 12. The CDR3 DNA reads TGCGCCAGCAGCTCTCTCATAGCGGGAGGATCAGAAGATACGCAGTATTTT. The encoded protein is CASSSLIAGGSEDTQYF.

This clonotype has at least ten counts. The V gene is TRBV10-3, the J gene TRBJ1-1; D possibly corresponds to TRBD1 (5 bases). The CDR3 sequence is 14 residues long. Germline loops: CDR1 ENHRY, CDR2 SYGVKD. Trimming removed 4 bases from V and 6 bases from J, with 15 bases in between. CDR3 nucleotide sequence: TGTGCCATCAGTGCATCAGGGAGGATGGCTGAAGCTTTCTTT. It translates to CAISASGRMAEAFF.

There are a few counts of this clonotype. The chain is built from TRBV27 and TRBJ1-5; unclear D gene. The CDR3 contains 17 residues. The V gene lost 4 bases and the J gene lost 0 bases, with 16 bases spanning the gap. The germline V gene has CDR1 MNHEY and CDR2 SMNVEV (reference sequence). The CDR3 DNA sequence: TGTGCCAGCAGTTCGCATCCGGGCCGCTATAGCAATCAGCCCCAGCATTTT. Translation gives CASSSHPGRYSNQPQHF.